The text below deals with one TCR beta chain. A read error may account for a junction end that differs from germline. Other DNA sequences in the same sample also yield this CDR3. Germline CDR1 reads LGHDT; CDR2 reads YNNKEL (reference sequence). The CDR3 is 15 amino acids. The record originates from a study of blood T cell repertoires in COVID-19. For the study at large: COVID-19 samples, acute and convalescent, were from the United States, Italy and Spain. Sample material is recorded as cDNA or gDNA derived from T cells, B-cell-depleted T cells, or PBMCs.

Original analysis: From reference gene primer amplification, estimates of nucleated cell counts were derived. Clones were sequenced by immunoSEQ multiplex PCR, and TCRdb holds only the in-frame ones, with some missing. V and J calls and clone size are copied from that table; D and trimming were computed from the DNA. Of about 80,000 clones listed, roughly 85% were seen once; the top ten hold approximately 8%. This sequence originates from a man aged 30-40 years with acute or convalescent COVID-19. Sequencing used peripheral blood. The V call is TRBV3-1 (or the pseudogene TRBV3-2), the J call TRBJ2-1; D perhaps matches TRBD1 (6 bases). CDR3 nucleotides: TGTGCCAGCAGTCAAGTTCCTGGCAGGGGTTTTGAGCAGTTCTTC. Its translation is CASSQVPGRGFEQFF.